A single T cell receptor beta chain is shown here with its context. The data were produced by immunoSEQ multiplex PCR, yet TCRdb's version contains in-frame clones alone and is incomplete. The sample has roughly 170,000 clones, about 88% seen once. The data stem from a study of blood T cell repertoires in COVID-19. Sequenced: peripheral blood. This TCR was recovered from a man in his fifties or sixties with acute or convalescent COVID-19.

CDR3 bases: TGTGCCAGTAGCGGGTCGAACACTGAAGCTTTCTTT. This encodes CASSGSNTEAFF. The chain carries TRBV19 and TRBJ1-1; D is ambiguous. V lost 6 bases and J lost 1, with 6 bases in between. The V gene's germline CDR1 is LNHDA and CDR2 SQIVND (reference sequence). The CDR3 length is 12 residues.